This T cell receptor (beta chain) is drawn from a study of T cells in Graves' hyperthyroidism and ophthalmopathy. Many counts were recorded for this clonotype. Germline V gene sequence: CDR1 SGHDN, CDR2 FVKESK. The germline V and J ends were trimmed by 1 base and 11 bases, with 8 bases remaining between them. This CDR3 spans 11 amino acids. Amplified TCR beta CDR3 regions derived from RNA transcripts. A first-round RT-PCR of the TCR CDR3 used the HTBI primer set. TCRdb re-called the multiplex PCR reads with MiXCR, one entry per CDR3 protein. The table shows a few hundred thousand distinct CDR3 sequences, with around 46% occurring only once.

The sequence derives from a woman between 18 and 30 years old with Graves' hyperthyroidism. The chain links TRBV14 to TRBJ2-5; D unresolved. Sequencing was performed on peripheral blood or thyroid tissue (not recorded which). The CDR3 reads CASSQASFQYF. Written as DNA, the CDR3 is TGTGCCAGCAGCCAAGCGTCGTTTCAGTACTTC.